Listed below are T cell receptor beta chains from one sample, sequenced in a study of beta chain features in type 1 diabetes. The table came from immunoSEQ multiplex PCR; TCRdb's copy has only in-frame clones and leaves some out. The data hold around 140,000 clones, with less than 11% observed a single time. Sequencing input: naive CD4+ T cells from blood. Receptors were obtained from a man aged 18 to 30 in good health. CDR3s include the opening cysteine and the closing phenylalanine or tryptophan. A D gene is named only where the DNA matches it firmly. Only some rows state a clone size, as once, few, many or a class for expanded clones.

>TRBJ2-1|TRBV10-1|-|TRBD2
TGCGCCAGCAGTGACGGGGCTAGCGGGGGCACCTACAATGAGCAGTTCTTC
CASSDGASGGTYNEQFF
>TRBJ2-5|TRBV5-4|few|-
TGTGCCAGCAGGACTTTAGGGGCGGAAGAGACCCAGTACTTC
CASRTLGAEETQYF
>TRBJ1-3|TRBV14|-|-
TGTGCCAGCAGCCCCTACTCTGGAAACACCATATATTTT
CASSPYSGNTIYF
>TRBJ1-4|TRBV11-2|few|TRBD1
TGTGCCAGCAGCCTAACCGGGACAGGGGGCTTTGGACTGTTTTTT
CASSLTGTGGFGLFF
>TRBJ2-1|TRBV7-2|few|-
TGTGCCAGCAGCCCTCCCCCCTTGAGCTCGGGGCAGTTCTTC
CASSPPPLSSGQFF
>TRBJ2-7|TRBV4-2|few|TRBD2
TGTGCCAGCAGCTACGGTACTAGCGGAACCTACGAGCAGTACTTC
CASSYGTSGTYEQYF
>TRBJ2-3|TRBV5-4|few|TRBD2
TGTGCCAGCAGCTTGGCCCCTAGCGGGGGAACAGATACGCAGTATTTT
CASSLAPSGGTDTQYF
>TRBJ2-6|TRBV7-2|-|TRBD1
TGTGCCAGCAGCTGGCCCCGGGACAGGTTCTCTGGGGCCAACGTCCTGACTTTC
CASSWPRDRFSGANVLTF
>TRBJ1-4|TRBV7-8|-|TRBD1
TGTGCCAGCAGCTACAGGGGTGAAAAACTGTTTTTT
CASSYRGEKLFF
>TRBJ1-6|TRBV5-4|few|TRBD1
TGCGCCAGCAGCCAAGAAATGGCAGGGGGACGGAGTTCACCCCTCCACTTT
CASSQEMAGGRSSPLHF
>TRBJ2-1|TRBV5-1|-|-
TGCGCCAGCGGCAGGGGATCCAATGAGCAGTTCTTC
CASGRGSNEQFF
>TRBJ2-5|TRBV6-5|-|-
TGTGCCAGCAGCCTGACAGAGCAAGAGACCCAGTACTTC
CASSLTEQETQYF
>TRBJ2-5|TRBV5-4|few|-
TGTGCCAGCAGCTTGACAGGGTTCCAAGAGACCCAGTACTTC
CASSLTGFQETQYF
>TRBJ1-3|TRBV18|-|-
TGTGCCAGCTCACCAGGGAGCTCTGGAAACACCATATATTTT
CASSPGSSGNTIYF
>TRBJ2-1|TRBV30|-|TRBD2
TGTGCCTGGAATTTCCGGGGGGAACCTCGGTCGGGGCAGTTCTTC
CAWNFRGEPRSGQFF
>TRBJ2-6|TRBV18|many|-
TGTGCCAGCTCACCATCTGAGGCCTTTGGGGCCAACGTCCTGACTTTC
CASSPSEAFGANVLTF
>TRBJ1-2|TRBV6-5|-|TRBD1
TGTGCCAGCAGTCGACAGGGAACGCCGCCCTATGGCTACACCTTC
CASSRQGTPPYGYTF
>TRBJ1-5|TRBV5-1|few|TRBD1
TGCGCCAGCAGGCTTGGGACAGATAGCAATCAGCCCCAGCATTTT
CASRLGTDSNQPQHF
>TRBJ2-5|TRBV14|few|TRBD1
TGTGCCAGCAGCCAAGCGCCGGGACAGGGCTTCCGAGAGACCCAGTACTTC
CASSQAPGQGFRETQYF
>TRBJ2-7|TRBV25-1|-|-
TGTGCCAGCAGCCAGGATATTTACGAGCAGTACTTC
CASSQDIYEQYF
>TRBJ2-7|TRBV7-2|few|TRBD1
TGTGCCAGCAGCAGAATCCTTAGGGGGCCCGGGACCTACGAGCAGTACTTC
CASSRILRGPGTYEQYF
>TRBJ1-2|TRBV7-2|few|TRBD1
TGTGCCAGCAGCCCCGACAGGGTGGGGAACTATGGCTACACCTTC
CASSPDRVGNYGYTF
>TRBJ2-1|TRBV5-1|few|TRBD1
TGCGCCAGCAGCTCGGACAGGGTGAATGAGCAGTTCTTC
CASSSDRVNEQFF
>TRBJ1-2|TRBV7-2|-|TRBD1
TGTGCCAGCAGCTTAGGGACAGGGGGCGGCTATGGCTACACCTTC
CASSLGTGGGYGYTF
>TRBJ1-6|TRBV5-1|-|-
TGCGCCAGCAGCTCAGGGATTAGTTATAATTCACCCCTCCACTTT
CASSSGISYNSPLHF
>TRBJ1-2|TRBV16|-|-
TGTGCCAGCAGCCAAGCCAGGGCTTCGAGCTATGGCTACACCTTC
CASSQARASSYGYTF
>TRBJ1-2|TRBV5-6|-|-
TGTGCCAGCACCCCCCGCAGGGTGAGCTATGGCTACACCTTC
CASTPRRVSYGYTF
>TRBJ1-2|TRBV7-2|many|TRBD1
TGTGCCAGCAGCTCGACAGGGATGCAGGGCTACACCTTC
CASSSTGMQGYTF
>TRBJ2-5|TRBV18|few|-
TGTGCCAGCTCCCGCGAAGAGACCCAGTACTTC
CASSREETQYF
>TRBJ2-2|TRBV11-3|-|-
TGTGCCAGCAGCTTAGTCGGGAACTCCGGGGAGCTGTTTTTT
CASSLVGNSGELFF
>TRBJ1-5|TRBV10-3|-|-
TGTGCCACCCGGGCGAGGGGGGGGAACCAGCCCCAGCATTTT
CATRARGGNQPQHF
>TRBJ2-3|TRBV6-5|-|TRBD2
TGTGCCAGCAGTACTAGCGGGGGGGCCGCAGATACGCAGTATTTT
CASSTSGGAADTQYF
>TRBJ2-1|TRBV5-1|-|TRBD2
TGCGCCAGCAGCTTGGAGACTAGCGGGGGACTTTACAATGAGCAGTTCTTC
CASSLETSGGLYNEQFF
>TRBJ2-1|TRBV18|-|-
TGTGCCAGCTCACCCACTTACAATGAGCAGTTCTTC
CASSPTYNEQFF
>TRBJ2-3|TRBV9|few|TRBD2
TGTGCCAGCAGCGCCCGGGACTACCCCGGCACAGATACGCAGTATTTT
CASSARDYPGTDTQYF
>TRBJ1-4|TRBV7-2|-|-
TGTGCCAGCAGCCGCCGGGATGAAAAACTGTTTTTT
CASSRRDEKLFF
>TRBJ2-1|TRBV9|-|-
TGTGCCAGCAGCGCCACCTCCGGGGGGCTCTCCTACAATGAGCAGTTCTTC
CASSATSGGLSYNEQFF
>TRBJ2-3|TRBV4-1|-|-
TGCGCCAGCAGCCACCTTACAGGAGGCACAGATACGCAGTATTTT
CASSHLTGGTDTQYF
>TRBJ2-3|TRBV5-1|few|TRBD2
TGCGCCAGCAGCTTATCACTGGTTGCGGGGGATACAGATACGCAGTATTTT
CASSLSLVAGDTDTQYF
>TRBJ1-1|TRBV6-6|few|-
TGTGCCAGCAGTTACGACAGGAACACTGAAGCTTTCTTT
CASSYDRNTEAFF